This T cell receptor (beta chain) was sequenced for a study of OX40 agonist ivuxolimab in advanced cancers. Study-level results: CD4+ T cells averaged fewer expanded clones than CD8+ T cells. Doses of 0.1 to 3.0 mg/kg were accompanied by clonal expansion of CD4+ and CD8+ blood T cells by week 6.

Measured with immunoSEQ multiplex PCR; TCRdb has only the in-frame clones, and not every one. Of 74,000 or so clones in the sample, approximately 85% are singletons; the top ten hold under 2.5%. Comments on this clone: What it binds is not known. Additional DNA sequences in this sample encode the identical CDR3.

The CDR3 has 12 amino acids. V lost 6 bases and J lost 5, with 8 bases in between. The germline CDR1 and CDR2 sequences are MDHEN and SYDVKM. Source: CD4+ or CD8+ T cells sorted from blood, taken in a trial of the OX40 agonist ivuxolimab. The chain links TRBV28 to TRBJ1-5; D is uncertain. This TCR came from an adult with an advanced solid tumor such as melanoma, head and neck, liver or kidney cancer. The DNA for the CDR3 is TGTGCCAGCAGCTTGGAGGATCAGCCCCAGCATTTT. This gives the protein CASSLEDQPQHF.